One T cell receptor beta chain is described in this entry. This record comes from a study of blood T cell repertoires in COVID-19. Assay: immunoSEQ multiplex PCR; the TCRdb copy retains only in-frame clones and omits some. The sample shows tens of thousands of clones, around four fifths of them seen only once. CDR3 length: 12 residues. With 8 bases removed from V and 8 bases from J, the gap between germline ends came to 13 bases. The sequenced material came from peripheral blood. This chain joins TRBV12-3 or TRBV12-4 and TRBJ2-1; perhaps TRBD2 as D (5 bases). The receptor was isolated from a man aged 45-65 years with acute or convalescent COVID-19. The CDR3 is CASGVAWDEQFF. As DNA, the CDR3 is TGTGCCAGCGGGGTAGCGTGGGATGAGCAGTTCTTC.